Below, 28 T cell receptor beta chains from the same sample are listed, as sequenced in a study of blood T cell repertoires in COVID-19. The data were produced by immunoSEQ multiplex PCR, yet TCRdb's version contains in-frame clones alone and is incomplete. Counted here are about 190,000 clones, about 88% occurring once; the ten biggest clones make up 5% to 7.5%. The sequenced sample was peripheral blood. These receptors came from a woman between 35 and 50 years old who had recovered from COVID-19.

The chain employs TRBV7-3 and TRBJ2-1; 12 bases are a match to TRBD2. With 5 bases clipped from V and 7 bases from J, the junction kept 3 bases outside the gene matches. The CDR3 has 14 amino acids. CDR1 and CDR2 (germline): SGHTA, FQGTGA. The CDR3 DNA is TGTGCCAGCAGCGAGACTAGCGGGAGTAATGAGCAGTTCTTC. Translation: CASSETSGSNEQFF.

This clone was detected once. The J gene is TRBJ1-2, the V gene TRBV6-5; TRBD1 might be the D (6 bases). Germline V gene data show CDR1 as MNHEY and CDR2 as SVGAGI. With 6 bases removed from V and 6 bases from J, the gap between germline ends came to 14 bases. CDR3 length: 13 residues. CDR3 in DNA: TGTGCCAGCAGGCTTAACAGGGACCATGGCTACACCTTC. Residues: CASRLNRDHGYTF.

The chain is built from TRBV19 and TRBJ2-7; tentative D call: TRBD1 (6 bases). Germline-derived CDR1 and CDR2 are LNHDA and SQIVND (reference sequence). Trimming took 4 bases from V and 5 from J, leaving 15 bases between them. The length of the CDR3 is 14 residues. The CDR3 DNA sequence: TGTGCCAGTAGTAAGGTCAGGGGCGAGGACGAGCAGTACTTC. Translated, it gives CASSKVRGEDEQYF.

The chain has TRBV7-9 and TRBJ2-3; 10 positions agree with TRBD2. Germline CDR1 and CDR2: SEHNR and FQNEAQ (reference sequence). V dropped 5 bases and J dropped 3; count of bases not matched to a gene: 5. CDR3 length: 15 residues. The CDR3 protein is CASSAASGSTDTQYF. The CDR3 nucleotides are TGTGCCAGCAGCGCCGCTAGCGGGAGTACAGATACGCAGTATTTT.

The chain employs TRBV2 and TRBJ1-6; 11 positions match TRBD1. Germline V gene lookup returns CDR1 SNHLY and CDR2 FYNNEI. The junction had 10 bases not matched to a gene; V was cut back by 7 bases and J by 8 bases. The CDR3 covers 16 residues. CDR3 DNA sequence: TGTGCCAGCACTGGACAGGGGGCAGGTAACGATTCACCCCTCCACTTT. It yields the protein CASTGQGAGNDSPLHF.

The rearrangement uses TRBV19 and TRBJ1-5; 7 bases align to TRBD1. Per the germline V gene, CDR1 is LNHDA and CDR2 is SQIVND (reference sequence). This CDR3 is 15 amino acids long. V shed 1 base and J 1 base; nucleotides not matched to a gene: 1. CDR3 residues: CASSIGQGSNQPQHF. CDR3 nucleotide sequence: TGTGCCAGTAGTATAGGACAGGGAAGCAATCAGCCCCAGCATTTT.

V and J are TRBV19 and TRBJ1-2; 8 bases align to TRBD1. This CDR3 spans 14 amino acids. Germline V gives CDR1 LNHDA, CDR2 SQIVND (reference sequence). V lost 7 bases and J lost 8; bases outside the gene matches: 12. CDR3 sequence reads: CASTPQGAGAGYTF. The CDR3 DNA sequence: TGTGCCAGTACTCCGCAGGGGGCAGGAGCGGGCTACACCTTC.

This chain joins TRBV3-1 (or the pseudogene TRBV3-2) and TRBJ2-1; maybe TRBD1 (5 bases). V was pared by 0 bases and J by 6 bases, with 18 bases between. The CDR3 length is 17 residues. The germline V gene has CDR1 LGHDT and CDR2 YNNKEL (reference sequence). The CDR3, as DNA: TGTGCCAGCAGCCAAGAGGCGCGGACACCCTCAAGCAATGAGCAGTTCTTC. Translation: CASSQEARTPSSNEQFF.

The CDR3 here is CASSYAGAGWETQYF. CDR3 bases: TGTGCCAGCAGTTACGCGGGAGCCGGGTGGGAGACCCAGTACTTC. The rearrangement links TRBV6-2 or TRBV6-3 to TRBJ2-5; TRBD2 aligns across 7 bases. V was clipped by 2 bases and J by 5 bases; unmatched bases: 8. This CDR3 has 15 residues. The germline gives CDR1 MNHEY, CDR2 SVGEGT.

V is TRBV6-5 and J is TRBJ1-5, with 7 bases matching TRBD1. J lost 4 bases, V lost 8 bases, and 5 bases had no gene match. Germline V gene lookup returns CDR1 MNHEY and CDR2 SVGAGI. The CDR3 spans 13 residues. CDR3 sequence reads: CASAGQQNQPQHF. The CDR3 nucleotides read TGTGCCAGCGCGGGACAGCAGAATCAGCCCCAGCATTTT.

DNA of the CDR3: TGTGCCAGCAGCCTACGGGTCTCTGGGGCCAACGTCCTGACTTTC. It specifies CASSLRVSGANVLTF. The chain is built from TRBV27 and TRBJ2-6, with D unresolved. The germline CDR1 and CDR2 sequences are MNHEY and SMNVEV (reference sequence). This CDR3 region has 15 residues. V lost 6 bases, J lost 0 bases, and 9 bases lay in between.

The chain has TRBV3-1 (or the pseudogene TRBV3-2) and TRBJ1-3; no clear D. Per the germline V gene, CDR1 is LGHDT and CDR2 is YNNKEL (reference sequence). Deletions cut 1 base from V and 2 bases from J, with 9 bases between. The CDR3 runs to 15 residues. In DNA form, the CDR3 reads TGTGCCAGCAGCCAAGGGTCCGGGGCTGGAAACACCATATATTTT. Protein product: CASSQGSGAGNTIYF.

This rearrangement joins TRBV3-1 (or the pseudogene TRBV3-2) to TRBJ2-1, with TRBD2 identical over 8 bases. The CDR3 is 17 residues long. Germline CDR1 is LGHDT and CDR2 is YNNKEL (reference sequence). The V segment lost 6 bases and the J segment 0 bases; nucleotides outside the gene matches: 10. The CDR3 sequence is CASSPLAGLSSYNEQFF. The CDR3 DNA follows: TGTGCCAGCAGTCCTCTAGCGGGCCTGAGCTCCTACAATGAGCAGTTCTTC.

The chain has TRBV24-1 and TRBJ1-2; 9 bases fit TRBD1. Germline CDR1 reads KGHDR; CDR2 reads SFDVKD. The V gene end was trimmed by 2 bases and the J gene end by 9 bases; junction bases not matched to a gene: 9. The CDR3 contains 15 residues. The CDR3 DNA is TGTGCCACCAGTGATTCCGCCGGGACAGGGTCAAGCTACACCTTC. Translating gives CATSDSAGTGSSYTF.

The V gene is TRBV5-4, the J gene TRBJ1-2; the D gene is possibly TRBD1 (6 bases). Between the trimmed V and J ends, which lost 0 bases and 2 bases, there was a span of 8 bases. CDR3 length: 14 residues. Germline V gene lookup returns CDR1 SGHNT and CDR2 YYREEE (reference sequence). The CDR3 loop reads CASSLDRENYGYTF. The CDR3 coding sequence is TGTGCCAGCAGCTTGGACAGGGAGAACTATGGCTACACCTTC.

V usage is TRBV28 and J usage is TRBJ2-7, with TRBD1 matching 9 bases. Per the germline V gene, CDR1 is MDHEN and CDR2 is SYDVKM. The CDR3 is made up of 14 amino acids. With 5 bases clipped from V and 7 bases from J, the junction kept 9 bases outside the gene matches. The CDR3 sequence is CASSLAGTGFEQYF. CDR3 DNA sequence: TGTGCCAGCAGTCTCGCCGGGACAGGGTTTGAGCAGTACTTC. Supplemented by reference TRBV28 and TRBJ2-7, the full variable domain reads DVKVTQSSRYLVKRTGEKVFLECVQDMDHENMFWYRQDPGLGLRLIYFSYDVKMKEKGDIPEGYSVSREKKERFSLILESASTNQTSMYLCASSLAGTGFEQYFGPGTRLTVT.

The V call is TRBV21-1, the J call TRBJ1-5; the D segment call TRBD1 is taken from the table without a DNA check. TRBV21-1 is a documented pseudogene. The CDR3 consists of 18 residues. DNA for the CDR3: TGTGCCAGCAGCAAACACAAAGAAAACAGGGGGGTCAATCAGCCCCAGCATTTT. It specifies CASSKHKENRGVNQPQHF.

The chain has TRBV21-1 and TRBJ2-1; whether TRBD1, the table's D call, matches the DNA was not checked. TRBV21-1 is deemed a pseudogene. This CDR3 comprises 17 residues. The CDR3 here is CASSKDLSGQAPNEQFF. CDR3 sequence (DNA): TGTGCCAGCAGCAAAGATCTTTCGGGACAGGCCCCCAATGAGCAGTTCTTC.

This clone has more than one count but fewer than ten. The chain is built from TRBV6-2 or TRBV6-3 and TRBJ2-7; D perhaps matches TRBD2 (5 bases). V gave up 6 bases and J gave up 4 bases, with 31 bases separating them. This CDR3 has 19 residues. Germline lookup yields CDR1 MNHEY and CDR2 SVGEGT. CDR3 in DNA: TGTGCCAGCAGCGGACCGACGGCCCCAATCCGGGGATACCAATACGAGCAGTACTTC. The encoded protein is CASSGPTAPIRGYQYEQYF.

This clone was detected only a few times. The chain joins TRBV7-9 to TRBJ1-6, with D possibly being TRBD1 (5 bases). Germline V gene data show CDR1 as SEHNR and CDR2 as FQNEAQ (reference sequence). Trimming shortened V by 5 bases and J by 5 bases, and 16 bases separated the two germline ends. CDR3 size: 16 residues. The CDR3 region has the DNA TGTGCCAGCAGCCATCAGGGCGATCCTGATAATTCACCCCTCCACTTT. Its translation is CASSHQGDPDNSPLHF. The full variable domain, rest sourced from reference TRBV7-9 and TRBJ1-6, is DTGVSQNPRHKITKRGQNVTFRCDPISEHNRLYWYRQTLGQGPEFLTYFQNEAQLEKSRLLSDRFSAERPKGSFSTLEIQRTEQGDSAMYLCASSHQGDPDNSPLHFGNGTRLTVT.

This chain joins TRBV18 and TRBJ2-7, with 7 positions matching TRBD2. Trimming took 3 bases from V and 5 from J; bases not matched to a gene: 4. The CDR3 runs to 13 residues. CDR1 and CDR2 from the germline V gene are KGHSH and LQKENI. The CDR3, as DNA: TGTGCCAGCTCACCCAACGCGGGGGACGAGCAGTACTTC. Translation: CASSPNAGDEQYF.

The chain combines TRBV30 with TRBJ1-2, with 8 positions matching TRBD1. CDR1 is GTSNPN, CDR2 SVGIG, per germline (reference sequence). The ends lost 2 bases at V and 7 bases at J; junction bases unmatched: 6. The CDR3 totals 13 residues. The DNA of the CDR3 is TGTGCCTGGAGTTCCCCAGGGGGCGGTGGCTACACCTTC. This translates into CAWSSPGGGGYTF.

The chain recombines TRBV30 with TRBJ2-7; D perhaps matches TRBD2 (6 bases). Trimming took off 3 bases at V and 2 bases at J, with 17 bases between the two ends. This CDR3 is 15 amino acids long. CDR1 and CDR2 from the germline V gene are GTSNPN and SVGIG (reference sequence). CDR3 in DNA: TGTGCCTGGAGCGGGGGTAGCGCTAAAACCTACGAGCAGTACTTC. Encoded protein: CAWSGGSAKTYEQYF.

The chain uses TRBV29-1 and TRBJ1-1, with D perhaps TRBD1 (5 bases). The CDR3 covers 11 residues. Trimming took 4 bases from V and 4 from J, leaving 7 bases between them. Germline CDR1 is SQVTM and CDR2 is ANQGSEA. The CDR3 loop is CSVGGITEAFF. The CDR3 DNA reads TGCAGCGTTGGGGGCATCACTGAAGCTTTCTTT. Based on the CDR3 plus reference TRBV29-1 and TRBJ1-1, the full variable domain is SAVISQKPSRDICQRGTSLTIQCQVDSQVTMMFWYRQQPGQSLTLIATANQGSEATYESGFVIDKFPISRPNLTFSTLTVSNMSPEDSSIYLCSVGGITEAFFGQGTRLTVV.

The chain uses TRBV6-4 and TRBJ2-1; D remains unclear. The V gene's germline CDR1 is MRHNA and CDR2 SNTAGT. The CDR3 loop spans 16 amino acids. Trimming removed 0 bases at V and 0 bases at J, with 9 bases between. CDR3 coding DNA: TGTGCCAGCAGTGACTCCCTCCGTTACTCCTACAATGAGCAGTTCTTC. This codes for CASSDSLRYSYNEQFF.

In DNA form, the CDR3 reads TGTGCCAGCAGCCAAGATGTGGCGGGGTACAATGAGCAGTTCTTC. It translates to CASSQDVAGYNEQFF. The V and J genes are TRBV3-1 (or the pseudogene TRBV3-2) and TRBJ2-1; D is perhaps TRBD2 (6 bases). The germline gives CDR1 LGHDT, CDR2 YNNKEL (reference sequence). Trimming cost V 0 bases and J 4 bases, with 10 bases left between them. CDR3 length: 15 amino acids.

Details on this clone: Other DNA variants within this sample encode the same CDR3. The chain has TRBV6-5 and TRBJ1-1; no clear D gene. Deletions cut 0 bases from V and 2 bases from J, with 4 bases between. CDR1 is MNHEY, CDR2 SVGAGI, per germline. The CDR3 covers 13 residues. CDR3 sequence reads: CASSYSRNTEAFF. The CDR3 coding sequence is TGTGCCAGCAGTTACTCGCGAAACACTGAAGCTTTCTTT.

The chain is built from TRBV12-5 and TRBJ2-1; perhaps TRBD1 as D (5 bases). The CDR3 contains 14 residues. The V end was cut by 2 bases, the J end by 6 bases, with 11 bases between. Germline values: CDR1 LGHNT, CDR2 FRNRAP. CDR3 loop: CASGLTSQVNEQFF. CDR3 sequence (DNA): TGTGCTAGTGGTTTGACGTCACAGGTCAATGAGCAGTTCTTC. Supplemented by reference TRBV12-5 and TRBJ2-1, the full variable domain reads DARVTQTPRHKVTEMGQEVTMRCQPILGHNTVFWYRQTMMQGLELLAYFRNRAPLDDSGMPKDRFSAEMPDATLATLKIQPSEPRDSAVYFCASGLTSQVNEQFFGPGTRLTVL.